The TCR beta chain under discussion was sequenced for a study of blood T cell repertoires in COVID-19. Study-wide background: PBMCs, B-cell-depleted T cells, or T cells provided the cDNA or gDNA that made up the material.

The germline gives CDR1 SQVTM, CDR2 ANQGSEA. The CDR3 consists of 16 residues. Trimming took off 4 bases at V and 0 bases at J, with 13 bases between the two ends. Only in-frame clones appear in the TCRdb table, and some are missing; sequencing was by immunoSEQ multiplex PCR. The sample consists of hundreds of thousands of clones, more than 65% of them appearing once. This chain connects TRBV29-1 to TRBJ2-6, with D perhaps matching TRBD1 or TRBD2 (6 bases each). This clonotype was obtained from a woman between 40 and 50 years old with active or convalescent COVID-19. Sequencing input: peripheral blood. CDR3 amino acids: CSVVEGGPSGANVLTF. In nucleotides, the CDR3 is TGCAGCGTTGTAGAGGGGGGACCCTCTGGGGCCAACGTCCTGACTTTC.